This T cell receptor beta chain appears in the sequencing data of a study of early T cells in non-severe SARS-CoV-2 infection. Across the whole study: Sequencing of bulk RNA from unsorted whole blood was done, without chain pairing. Study findings and constraints: A preference for anti-spike CD8 responses marked VDJdb matching, which missed private and CD4 specificities.

Unique molecular identifiers were added to individual cDNA molecules. Each CDR3 protein gets one entry after TCRdb re-called the 5' RACE reads with MiXCR. This sample has 20,000 to 30,000 distinct CDR3 sequences; around 4% occur once, and the top ten carry approximately 4.4%. Unmatched junction bases numbered 8, after V lost 6 bases and J lost 4 bases. Per the germline V gene, CDR1 is MNHNY and CDR2 is SVGAGI (reference sequence). The CDR3 covers 14 residues. For this clonotype: Its antigen is as yet unknown.

The genes are TRBV6-6 and TRBJ1-2; 7 bases are a match to TRBD1. This TCR was sampled from an adult who was a healthcare worker with PCR-confirmed SARS-CoV-2 infection or an uninfected control (not recorded which). The sample comprised whole blood. The CDR3 coding sequence is TGTGCCAGCAGCTCCACGGGACAGAGCTATGGCTACACCTTC. Protein sequence: CASSSTGQSYGYTF.